At least ten counts were recorded for the clone carrying this T cell receptor (beta chain). The target antigen is unknown. Germline CDR1 reads SGHTA; CDR2 reads FQGNSA. This CDR3 has 18 residues. With V trimmed by 1 base and J by 5 bases, 10 bases remained unmatched. Building the TCR beta libraries relied on iRepertoire HTBI primers, and CDR3 regions underwent Arm-PCR. MiXCR, applied by TCRdb to the multiplex PCR reads, yields one record per CDR3 protein. Of 200,000 to 250,000 distinct CDR3 sequences listed, 20% are singletons. This entry belongs to a study of regulatory T cells in long-lasting Graves disease. Broader study findings: Sample size, which was small, may have reduced accuracy. The study found TRBV28, TRBJ1-2 and TRBJ2-5 favored in persistent disease.

The time point denotes: newly diagnosed GD, antithyroid drugs for less than 3 months. Making the TCR library involved RNA that had been extracted from PBMCs. The patients were drawn from one endocrinology department in Xi'an, China. The chain recombines TRBV7-2 with TRBJ2-7; 14 nucleotides agree with TRBD2. The sequence was collected from a female donor with Graves disease. The input for sequencing was peripheral blood mononuclear cells (PBMCs), taken at new diagnosis, from a patient treated with antithyroid drugs. The CDR3 loop reads CASSLDQPGLAGENEQYF. CDR3 coding DNA: TGTGCCAGCAGCTTAGATCAACCGGGACTAGCGGGAGAGAACGAGCAGTACTTC.